This T cell receptor beta chain was identified in a study of beta chain features in type 1 diabetes. Study-wide findings and caveats: Shortening that was moderate but significant affected the TCRB CDR3s of Type 1 diabetes patients in all four CD4+ subsets. The naive, central memory and Treg TCRB repertoires looked more alike in patients than they did in healthy donors.

Expressed TCRB transcripts were sequenced, since all the RNA that had been isolated was reverse transcribed. Sequencing was performed with immunoSEQ multiplex PCR; in TCRdb, only in-frame clones are kept and a portion is missing. The profile shows about 340,000 clones, around 9.3% of them singletons. In regard to this clone: What it binds is not known. Other DNA sequences in the same sample also yield this CDR3.

Purity exceeded 95% in all sorted populations. Germline V gene sequence: CDR1 SGDLS, CDR2 YYNGEE. Trimming took off 0 bases at V and 5 bases at J, with 4 bases between the two ends. The CDR3 covers 12 residues. Material for sequencing was central memory CD4+ T cells from blood. This receptor was taken from a man aged 30 to 39 with type 1 diabetes. This rearrangement joins TRBV9 to TRBJ2-3; D unresolved. The CDR3 sequence: CASSVDGDTQYF. DNA for the CDR3: TGTGCCAGCAGCGTAGATGGAGATACGCAGTATTTT.